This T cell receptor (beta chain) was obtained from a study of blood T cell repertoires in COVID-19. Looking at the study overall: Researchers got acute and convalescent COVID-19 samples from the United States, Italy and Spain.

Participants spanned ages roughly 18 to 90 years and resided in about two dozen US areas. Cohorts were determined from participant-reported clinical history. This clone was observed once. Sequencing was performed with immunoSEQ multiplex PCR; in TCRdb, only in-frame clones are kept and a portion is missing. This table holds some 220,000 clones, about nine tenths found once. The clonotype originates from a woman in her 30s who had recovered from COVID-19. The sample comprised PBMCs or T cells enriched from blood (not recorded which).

The CDR3 is CASRRSKTGIYGYTF. The CDR3 bases are TGTGCCAGCAGACGATCAAAGACAGGAATTTATGGCTACACCTTC. The chain carries TRBV6-5 and TRBJ1-2; D possibly corresponds to TRBD1 (6 bases). Germline CDR1 is MNHEY and CDR2 is SVGAGI. The length of the CDR3 is 15 residues. Trimming removed 6 bases from V and 5 bases from J, with 19 bases in between.